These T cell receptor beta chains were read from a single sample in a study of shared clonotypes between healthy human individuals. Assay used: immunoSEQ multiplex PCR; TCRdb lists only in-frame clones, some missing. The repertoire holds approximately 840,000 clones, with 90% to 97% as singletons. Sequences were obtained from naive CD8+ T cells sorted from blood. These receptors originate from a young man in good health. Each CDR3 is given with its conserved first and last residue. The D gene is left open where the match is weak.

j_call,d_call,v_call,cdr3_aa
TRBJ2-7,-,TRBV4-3,CASSQGPLYEQYF
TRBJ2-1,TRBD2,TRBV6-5,CASSLLAGGYNEQFF
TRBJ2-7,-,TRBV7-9,CASSPAQRGPEQYF
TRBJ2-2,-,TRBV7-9,CASSKDAGSTGELFF
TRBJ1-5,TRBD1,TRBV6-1,CASRPGQGRQPQHF
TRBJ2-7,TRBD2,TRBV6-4,CASSETRLAREQYF
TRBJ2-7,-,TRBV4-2,CASSQGVSGRTFYEQYF
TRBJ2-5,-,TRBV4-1,CASSQEGETQYF
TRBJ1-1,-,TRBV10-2,CASWDGLGGSGVEAEAFF
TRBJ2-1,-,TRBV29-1,CSVGGGGSHNEQFF
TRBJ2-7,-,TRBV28,CASSFSGSYEQYF
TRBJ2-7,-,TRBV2,CASSEGYEQYF
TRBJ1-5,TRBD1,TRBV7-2,CASSPGQGVNQPQHF
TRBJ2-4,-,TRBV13,CASSFMKNIQYF
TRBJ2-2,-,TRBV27,CASSLRPGGDTGELFF
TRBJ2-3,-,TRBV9,CASSEWDNADTQYF
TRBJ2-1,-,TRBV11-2,CASSLGSPGNEQFF
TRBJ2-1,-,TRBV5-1,CASSFYSDNEQFF
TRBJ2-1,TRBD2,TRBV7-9,CASSARSAGAHNEQFF
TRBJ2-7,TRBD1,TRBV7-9,CASSLGTDDRGGEQYF
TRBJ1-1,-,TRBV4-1,CASSQGAGLNTEAFF
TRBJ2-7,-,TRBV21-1,CASMEEGTAYEQYF
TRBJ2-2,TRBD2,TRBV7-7,CASSLGRGTGELFF
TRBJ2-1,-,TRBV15,CATTTNLDNNEQFF
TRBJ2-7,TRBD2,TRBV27,CASTGLAGAYEQYF
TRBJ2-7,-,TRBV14,CASSQVLYEQYF
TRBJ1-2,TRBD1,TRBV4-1,CASSQPGQGNGYTF
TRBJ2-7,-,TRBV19,CASSIVRGNEQYF
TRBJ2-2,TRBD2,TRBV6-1,CASSDGTGTIRNTGELFF
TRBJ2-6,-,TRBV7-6,CASSWRSGANVLTF
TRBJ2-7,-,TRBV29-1,CSVETGESSYEQYF
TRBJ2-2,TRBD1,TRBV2,CASRNRGSNTGELFF
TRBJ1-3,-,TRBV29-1,CSVVAAAGNTIYF
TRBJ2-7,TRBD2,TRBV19,CASRAGVEQYF
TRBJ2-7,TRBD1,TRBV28,CASSFGQGVDEQYF
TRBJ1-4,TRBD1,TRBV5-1,CASSLEGQTNEKLFF
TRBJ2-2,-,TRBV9,CASTKGGLENTGELFF
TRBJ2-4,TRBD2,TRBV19,CASSMLAGGLGKNIQYF
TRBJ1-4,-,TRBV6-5,CASSYLTGANEKLFF
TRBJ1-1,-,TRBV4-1,CASSQYSLSNTEAFF
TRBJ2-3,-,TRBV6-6,CASALAGTDTQYF
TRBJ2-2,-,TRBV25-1,CASSSGPNTGELFF
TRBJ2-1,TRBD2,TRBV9,CASSAPGSGRLDEQFF
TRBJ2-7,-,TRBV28,CATRGTSGDRPREEQYF